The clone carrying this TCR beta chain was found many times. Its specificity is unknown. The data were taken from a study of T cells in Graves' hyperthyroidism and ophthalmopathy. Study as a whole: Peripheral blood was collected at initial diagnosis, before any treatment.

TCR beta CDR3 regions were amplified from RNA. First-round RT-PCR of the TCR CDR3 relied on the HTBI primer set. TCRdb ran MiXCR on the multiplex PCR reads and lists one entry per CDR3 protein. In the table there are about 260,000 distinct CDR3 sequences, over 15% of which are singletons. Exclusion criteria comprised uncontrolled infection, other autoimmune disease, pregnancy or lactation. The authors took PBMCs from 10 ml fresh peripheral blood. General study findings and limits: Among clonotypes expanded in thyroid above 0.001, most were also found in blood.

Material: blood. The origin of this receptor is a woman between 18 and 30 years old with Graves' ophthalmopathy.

The CDR3 DNA reads as TGTGCTAGTGCCTCGGGGCCGGTCACTGAAGCTTTCTTT. This translates into CASASGPVTEAFF. V usage is TRBV12-5 and J usage is TRBJ1-1; perhaps TRBD1 as D (5 bases). V was cut by 7 bases and J by 4 bases, with 13 bases left in between. Per germline, CDR1 LGHNT and CDR2 FRNRAP. CDR3 length: 13 amino acids. Using reference TRBV12-5 and TRBJ1-1 for the parts outside the CDR3, the full variable domain is DARVTQTPRHKVTEMGQEVTMRCQPILGHNTVFWYRQTMMQGLELLAYFRNRAPLDDSGMPKDRFSAEMPDATLATLKIQPSEPRDSAVYFCASASGPVTEAFFGQGTRLTVV.